This T cell receptor beta chain was retrieved from a study of PD-L1 blockade in urothelial cancer. In the study overall: The year 2014 saw patients start atezolizumab, 1,200 mg intravenously every 3 weeks. Peripheral blood specimens exhibited a median yield of around 150,000 T cells. Blood analysis took place 3 weeks (second dose) and 6 weeks after treatment start.

Synthetic TCR analog templates were spiked into all PCRs individually. Clones were read by immunoSEQ multiplex PCR, and TCRdb kept only the in-frame ones, dropping some. The sample has fewer than 130,000 clones, approximately 85% seen once. The CDR3 covers 16 residues. Trimming cost V 0 bases and J 4 bases; bases outside gene matches: 7. CDR1 and CDR2 from the germline V gene are SGHNT and YYREEE (reference sequence). The origin of this receptor is a man over 45 with urothelial cancer. The specimen was PBMCs, collected around atezolizumab (anti-PD-L1) treatment. V and J are TRBV5-4 and TRBJ2-7, with 10 bases identical to TRBD1. CDR3 sequence reads: CASSLGGGQGSYEQYF. Here the CDR3 DNA reads TGTGCCAGCAGCTTGGGGGGGGGACAGGGGAGTTACGAGCAGTACTTC.